The 32 T cell receptor beta chains presented below share a single source sample, sequenced in a study of somatic mutations in cytotoxic T cells in rheumatoid arthritis. Clones were read by immunoSEQ multiplex PCR, and TCRdb kept only the in-frame ones, dropping some. The sample includes 3,000 to 3,500 clones, over 80% seen only once; the top ten take about 30%. The sequencing input was CD8+ T cells sorted from blood. The receptors here all came from a man aged 45-65 years with rheumatoid arthritis.

The chain couples TRBV14 to TRBJ2-5; 9 bases line up with TRBD1. The germline V gene encodes CDR1 SGHDN and CDR2 FVKESK. This CDR3 is 19 amino acids long. Trimming cost V 0 bases and J 5 bases; bases outside gene matches: 16. The CDR3 protein is CASSQEARIWTGAGETQYF. CDR3 in DNA: TGTGCCAGCAGCCAAGAGGCAAGAATATGGACAGGGGCCGGGGAGACCCAGTACTTC.

The rearrangement uses TRBV7-9 and TRBJ1-2; D may be TRBD1 (6 bases). V dropped 5 bases and J dropped 2 bases, with 18 bases sitting between them. There are 16 residues in the CDR3. CDR1 and CDR2 (germline): SEHNR, FQNEAQ (reference sequence). In DNA, the CDR3 is TGTGCCAGCAGCACCGGGACACCAAAAAGGAACTATGGCTACACCTTC. It is translated as CASSTGTPKRNYGYTF.

The chain carries TRBV6-4 and TRBJ2-1, with 12 positions matching TRBD2. The CDR3 is 14 residues long. In germline, CDR1 is MRHNA, CDR2 SNTAGT. Germline trimming cut 2 bases from V and 7 bases from J; bases unmatched to any gene: 0. Here the CDR3 reads CASSDGTSGNEQFF. Written as DNA, the CDR3 is TGTGCCAGCAGTGACGGGACTAGCGGGAATGAGCAGTTCTTC.

V is TRBV19 and J is TRBJ2-1, with 11 bases matching TRBD2. With V trimmed by 5 bases and J by 4 bases, 4 bases remained unmatched. Looked up from germline, CDR1 is LNHDA and CDR2 is SQIVND (reference sequence). The CDR3 runs to 15 residues. DNA for the CDR3: TGTGCCAGTAGTCCTCTAGCGGGAGGATACAATGAGCAGTTCTTC. Translation gives CASSPLAGGYNEQFF.

This clone qualifies as medium-sized. This chain connects TRBV28 to TRBJ2-7; D might be TRBD2 (6 bases). CDR3 length: 15 amino acids. Germline CDR1 is MDHEN and CDR2 is SYDVKM. V was shortened by 1 base and J by 2 bases, with 12 bases between the two germline ends. CDR3 loop: CASSLLRERPYEQYF. CDR3 nucleotide sequence: TGTGCCAGCAGTTTATTACGGGAGCGACCCTACGAGCAGTACTTC.

V usage is TRBV6-4 and J usage is TRBJ2-1, with D perhaps matching TRBD2 (6 bases). CDR3 length: 14 residues. Germline loops: CDR1 MRHNA, CDR2 SNTAGT. The ends were cut back, 3 bases at V and 6 bases at J, with 12 bases in the middle. The CDR3 DNA is TGTGCCAGCAGTGAAGGTTCCGGGGGCAATGAGCAGTTCTTC. Encoded protein: CASSEGSGGNEQFF.

V is TRBV7-8 and J is TRBJ2-7; 8 bases agree with TRBD1. Germline assignment: CDR1 SGHVS and CDR2 FQNEAQ. J was trimmed by 3 bases and V by 7 bases; bases with no gene match: 8. This CDR3 is built from 14 residues. Here the CDR3 reads CASNFGQGGYEQYF. CDR3 bases: TGTGCCAGCAACTTCGGACAGGGCGGCTACGAGCAGTACTTC.

The genes are TRBV4-1 and TRBJ2-4, with a possible D match to TRBD1 (6 bases). The CDR3 sequence is 14 residues long. The V gene's germline CDR1 is MGHRA and CDR2 YSYEKL. V gave up 4 bases and J gave up 8 bases, with 15 bases separating them. The CDR3 DNA reads as TGCGCCAGCAGCCCACAACCCAGACAGGACATTCAGTACTTC. Amino acids: CASSPQPRQDIQYF.

The chain employs TRBV11-2 and TRBJ2-5; 10 bases align to TRBD2. With 2 bases clipped from V and 4 bases from J, the junction kept 10 bases outside the gene matches. This CDR3 has 17 residues. The germline V gene has CDR1 SGHAT and CDR2 FQNNGV. The CDR3 coding sequence is TGTGCCAGCAGCTTACGGGGGCTAGCGGGAGACGGAGAGACCCAGTACTTC. Translating it yields CASSLRGLAGDGETQYF. The full variable domain, its missing parts supplied by reference TRBV11-2 and TRBJ2-5, is EAGVAQSPRYKIIEKRQSVAFWCNPISGHATLYWYQQILGQGPKLLIQFQNNGVVDDSQLPKDRFSAERLKGVDSTLKIQPAKLEDSAVYLCASSLRGLAGDGETQYFGPGTRLLVL.

This rearrangement joins TRBV19 to TRBJ1-1; a weak D match, TRBD1 (5 bases). The CDR3 has 14 amino acids. Germline CDR1 LNHDA, CDR2 SQIVND (reference sequence). The germline V and J ends were trimmed by 6 bases and 1 base, with 12 bases remaining between them. The chain's CDR3 is CASSRWGGNTEAFF. CDR3 DNA sequence: TGTGCCAGTAGCCGCTGGGGGGGGAACACTGAAGCTTTCTTT.

The chain uses TRBV5-6 and TRBJ2-7; D is ambiguous. This CDR3 is built from 14 residues. The V gene's germline CDR1 is SGHDT and CDR2 YYEEEE. The V gene lost 2 bases and the J gene lost 0 bases, with 9 bases spanning the gap. The CDR3 bases are TGTGCCAGCAGCTTACAGTCGAGCTCCTACGAGCAGTACTTC. This translates into CASSLQSSSYEQYF.

The rearrangement uses TRBV7-8 and TRBJ2-5, with 9 bases identical to TRBD2. V dropped 5 bases and J dropped 0; count of bases not matched to a gene: 7. Germline V gene lookup returns CDR1 SGHVS and CDR2 FQNEAQ. The CDR3 length is 16 residues. The chain's CDR3 is CASSLPTSGYQETQYF. CDR3 nucleotide sequence: TGTGCCAGCAGCCTACCGACTAGCGGCTACCAAGAGACCCAGTACTTC.

The chain carries TRBV10-1 and TRBJ2-1, with no clear D. The ends were cut back, 5 bases at V and 7 bases at J, with 9 bases in the middle. This CDR3 is 12 amino acids long. Germline V gives CDR1 WNHNN, CDR2 SYGVQD (reference sequence). The CDR3: CASSNSPNEQFF. The CDR3 coding sequence is TGCGCCAGCAGTAACAGCCCTAATGAGCAGTTCTTC.

The rearrangement uses TRBV11-2 and TRBJ2-7; 13 bases align to TRBD2. The CDR3 totals 14 residues. Germline V gene lookup returns CDR1 SGHAT and CDR2 FQNNGV. Trimming removed 5 bases from V and 4 bases from J; junction bases left unmatched: 2. The CDR3 protein is CASSRTSGSYEQYF. CDR3 DNA: TGTGCCAGCAGCCGGACTAGCGGGAGTTACGAGCAGTACTTC.

The CDR3 bases are TGTGCCAGCAGCCAGTCAGCGCGCACCGGGGAGCTGTTTTTT. Translated, it gives CASSQSARTGELFF. The chain links TRBV7-6 to TRBJ2-2; no definite D call. CDR1 is SGHVS, CDR2 FNYEAQ, per germline. The V and J ends lost 5 bases and 4 bases respectively, with 11 bases between them. The CDR3 extends over 14 amino acids. The complete variable domain, with remaining parts taken from reference TRBV7-6 and TRBJ2-2, reads GAGVSQSPRYKVTKRGQDVALRCDPISGHVSLYWYRQALGQGPEFLTYFNYEAQQDKSGLPNDRFSAERPEGSISTLTIQRTEQRDSAMYRCASSQSARTGELFFGEGSRLTVL.

This sequence joins TRBV15 and TRBJ2-2; TRBD1 aligns across 11 bases. The junction had 15 bases not matched to a gene; V was cut back by 3 bases and J by 3 bases. The CDR3 covers 20 residues. Germline V gene data show CDR1 as LNHNV and CDR2 as YYDKDF (reference sequence). This CDR3 reads CATSSTADLGTGGYTGELFF. CDR3 coding DNA: TGTGCCACCAGCAGTACCGCCGACCTGGGGACAGGGGGATACACCGGGGAGCTGTTTTTT.

The J gene is TRBJ2-1, the V gene TRBV7-2; TRBD1 matches at 10 bases. The CDR3 totals 15 residues. After removal of 2 bases from V and 6 bases from J, the junction contained 4 bases not matched to a gene. Germline V gives CDR1 SGHTA, CDR2 FQGNSA. CDR3 coding DNA: TGTGCCAGCAGCTTACGGGGACAGGGGCGCAATGAGCAGTTCTTC. It codes for CASSLRGQGRNEQFF.

The chain carries TRBV29-1 and TRBJ2-3; D perhaps matches TRBD2 (6 bases). V dropped 7 bases and J dropped 0 bases, with 14 bases sitting between them. The CDR3 length is 14 residues. Per germline, CDR1 SQVTM and CDR2 ANQGSEA. CDR3: CSGKTGLSTDTQYF. The CDR3 coding sequence is TGCAGCGGGAAGACGGGACTGAGCACAGATACGCAGTATTTT.

The chain couples TRBV28 to TRBJ1-3; D ambiguous. Germline V gives CDR1 MDHEN, CDR2 SYDVKM. The ends were cut back, 6 bases at V and 0 bases at J, with 15 bases in the middle. This CDR3 is built from 16 residues. The CDR3 nucleotides read TGTGCCAGCAGCTTTGGAGCTACTCTCTCTGGAAACACCATATATTTT. Encoded protein: CASSFGATLSGNTIYF.

The chain combines TRBV27 with TRBJ2-3; TRBD2 is a possible D gene (6 bases). Germline loops: CDR1 MNHEY, CDR2 SMNVEV (reference sequence). CDR3 length equals 15 residues. Trimming removed 4 bases at V and 0 bases at J, with 11 bases between. CDR3 residues: CASSSIAASTDTQYF. CDR3 in DNA: TGTGCCAGCAGTTCCATAGCGGCGAGCACAGATACGCAGTATTTT.

The CDR3 nucleotides read TGTGCCAGCAGCTTCACGGGGATTTCTGGAAACACCATATATTTT. Translated: CASSFTGISGNTIYF. The chain links TRBV9 to TRBJ1-3; D is ambiguous. V lost 4 bases, J lost 1 base, and 12 bases lay in between. Looked up from germline, CDR1 is SGDLS and CDR2 is YYNGEE. CDR3 length: 15 amino acids. The full variable domain, with the rest looked up from reference TRBV9 and TRBJ1-3, is DSGVTQTPKHLITATGQRVTLRCSPRSGDLSVYWYQQSLDQGLQFLIQYYNGEERAKGNILERFSAQQFPDLHSELNLSSLELGDSALYFCASSFTGISGNTIYFGEGSWLTVV.

The gene calls are TRBV28 and TRBJ1-1; D not resolved. V lost 2 bases, J lost 0 bases, and 7 bases lay in between. Germline assignment: CDR1 MDHEN and CDR2 SYDVKM. The CDR3 is 14 residues long. CDR3 sequence: CASSLRGMNTEAFF. The CDR3 DNA is TGTGCCAGCAGTTTACGGGGTATGAACACTGAAGCTTTCTTT.

CDR3 sequence: CASSLDNLATTKNIQYF. The CDR3, as DNA: TGTGCCAGCAGCTTAGATAATCTAGCCACCACCAAAAACATTCAGTACTTC. The chain carries TRBV7-2 and TRBJ2-4, with D perhaps matching TRBD2 (5 bases). This CDR3 comprises 17 residues. The V gene's germline CDR1 is SGHTA and CDR2 FQGNSA. The ends were cut back, 1 base at V and 2 bases at J, with 15 bases in the middle.

The J gene is TRBJ2-1, the V gene TRBV2, with D possibly matching TRBD2 (8 bases). Germline V gives CDR1 SNHLY, CDR2 FYNNEI. CDR3 length: 16 amino acids. The V and J ends lost 3 bases and 4 bases respectively, with 16 bases between them. CDR3 sequence: CASSERGLAGYNEQFF. CDR3 in DNA: TGTGCCAGCAGTGAGAGGGGGCTAGCGGGTTACAATGAGCAGTTCTTC.

The chain combines TRBV4-3 with TRBJ1-1; TRBD1 agrees at 7 bases. The CDR3 totals 15 residues. Germline values: CDR1 LGHNA, CDR2 YSLEER. With V trimmed by 1 base and J by 5 bases, 7 bases remained unmatched. The CDR3: CASSQGSQGRTEAFF. Written as DNA, the CDR3 is TGCGCCAGCAGCCAAGGGTCACAGGGGAGAACTGAAGCTTTCTTT.

The J gene is TRBJ2-7, the V gene TRBV4-3, with TRBD2 matching over 12 bases. The CDR3 runs to 17 residues. Unmatched junction bases numbered 7, after V lost 2 bases and J lost 2 bases. Looked up from germline, CDR1 is LGHNA and CDR2 is YSLEER. The CDR3 DNA follows: TGCGCCAGCAGCCAATCGGGACTAGCGGGTCCTACCTACGAGCAGTACTTC. This encodes CASSQSGLAGPTYEQYF.

This clone is medium-sized. The rearrangement joins TRBV29-1 to TRBJ2-7; TRBD1 might be the D (5 bases). The CDR3 extends over 12 amino acids. CDR1 is SQVTM and CDR2 is ANQGSEA in the germline V gene. V dropped 7 bases and J dropped 4 bases, with 14 bases sitting between them. CDR3 sequence: CSAKLGRYEQYF. In DNA form, the CDR3 reads TGCAGCGCCAAGCTGGGGCGGTACGAGCAGTACTTC.

This chain connects TRBV4-3 to TRBJ2-7; 14 bases fit TRBD2. This CDR3 has 17 amino acids. CDR1 LGHNA and CDR2 YSLEER come from the germline V gene. J lost 2 bases, V lost 0 bases, and 3 bases had no gene match. The CDR3 reads CASSQDLGLAGAYEQYF. As DNA, the CDR3 is TGCGCCAGCAGCCAAGATTTGGGACTAGCGGGGGCCTACGAGCAGTACTTC.

V is TRBV5-1 and J is TRBJ1-1, with D perhaps matching TRBD1 (5 bases). Germline V gene data show CDR1 as SGHRS and CDR2 as YFSETQ. The V gene lost 0 bases and the J gene lost 8 bases, with 5 bases spanning the gap. This CDR3 region has 11 residues. CDR3 coding DNA: TGCGCCAGCAGCTTGGACAGGGAAGCTTTCTTT. Protein product: CASSLDREAFF.

This clone has just one count. The gene calls are TRBV4-1 and TRBJ1-4; D might be TRBD1 (6 bases). In germline, CDR1 is MGHRA, CDR2 YSYEKL. The CDR3 consists of 16 residues. The V end was cut by 2 bases, the J end by 5 bases, with 15 bases between. The CDR3 protein is CASSQSGQLLNEKLFF. CDR3 DNA: TGCGCCAGCAGCCAATCCGGACAGCTCTTAAATGAAAAACTGTTTTTT.

The chain recombines TRBV6-4 with TRBJ2-2, with a possible D match to TRBD1 (6 bases). V lost 7 bases and J 0 bases, leaving 18 bases between the germline ends. CDR3 size: 17 residues. Germline loops: CDR1 MRHNA, CDR2 SNTAGT. The chain's CDR3 is CASNHPQGRANTGELFF. CDR3 nucleotide sequence: TGTGCCAGCAACCACCCTCAGGGGCGCGCGAACACCGGGGAGCTGTTTTTT.

The V and J genes are TRBV19 and TRBJ1-5, with 7 bases matching TRBD1. This CDR3 is built from 18 residues. Germline lookup yields CDR1 LNHDA and CDR2 SQIVND (reference sequence). V trimming: 4 bases; J trimming: 0 bases; junction bases outside the gene matches: 12. The CDR3 nucleotides read TGTGCCAGTAGTAATAGGAGGACAGGATCTTATAGCAATCAGCCCCAGCATTTT. Its protein product is CASSNRRTGSYSNQPQHF.